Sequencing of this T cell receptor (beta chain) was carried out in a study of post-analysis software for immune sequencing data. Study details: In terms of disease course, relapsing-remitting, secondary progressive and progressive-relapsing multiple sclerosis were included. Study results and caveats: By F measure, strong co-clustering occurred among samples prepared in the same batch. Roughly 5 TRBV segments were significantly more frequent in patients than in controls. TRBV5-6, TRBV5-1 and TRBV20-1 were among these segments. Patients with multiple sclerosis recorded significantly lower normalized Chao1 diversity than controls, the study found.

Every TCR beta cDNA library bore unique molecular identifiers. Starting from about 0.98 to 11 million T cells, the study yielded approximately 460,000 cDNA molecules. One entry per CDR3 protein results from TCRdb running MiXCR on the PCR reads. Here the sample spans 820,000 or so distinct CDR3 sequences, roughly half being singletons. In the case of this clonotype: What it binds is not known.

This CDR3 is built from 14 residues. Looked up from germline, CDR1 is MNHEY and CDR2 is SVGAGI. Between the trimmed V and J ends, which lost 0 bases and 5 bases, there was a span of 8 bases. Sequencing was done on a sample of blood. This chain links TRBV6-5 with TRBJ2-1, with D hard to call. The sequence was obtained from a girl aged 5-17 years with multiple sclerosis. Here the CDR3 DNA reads TGTGCCAGCAGTTACTCGAGTCCGAACAATGAGCAGTTCTTC. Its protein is CASSYSSPNNEQFF.